Below are 13 T cell receptor beta chains sequenced from a single sample in a study of T cell clonality in common variable immunodeficiency. Clones were sequenced by immunoSEQ multiplex PCR, and TCRdb holds only the in-frame ones, with some missing. The sample holds around 40,000 clones, and no clone turns up only once. Sequenced: peripheral blood mononuclear cells. These TCRs come from a person between 18 and 70 years old in good health.

This clone showed up many times. The DNA ends 3 residues before the CDR3 does, and the rest of the CDR3 is filled in from the germline J gene. This chain connects TRBV10-3 to TRBJ2-7, with TRBD2 matching over 16 bases. Germline loops: CDR1 ENHRY, CDR2 SYGVKD. CDR3 length equals 19 residues. Trimming cost V 4 bases and J 0 bases; bases outside gene matches: 9. The sequenced CDR3 bases are TGTGCCATCAGTGGAGGGACTAGCGGGAGGGAGGGCATCTCCTACGAG. Protein product: CAISGGTSGREGISYE. The full CDR3 protein is CAISGGTSGREGISYEQYF.

This clone was seen ten or more times. The sequence runs out 3 residues before the end of the CDR3; the remainder is reconstructed from the germline J gene. This sequence joins TRBV5-5 and TRBJ2-5; no reliable D call. Trimming removed 2 bases from V and 4 bases from J, with 9 bases in between. Germline V gene sequence: CDR1 SGHKS, CDR2 YYEKEE (reference sequence). The CDR3 is made up of 13 amino acids. The CDR3 loop reads CASSLSPVETQYF. Partial CDR3 DNA: TGTGCCAGCAGCTTATCCCCCGTAGAGACC.

Many counts were recorded for this clone. The CDR3 extends 3 residues past the end of the read, so its final part is completed from the germline J gene. The chain couples TRBV19 to TRBJ1-5, with D possibly TRBD1 on 5 matching bases. Germline loops: CDR1 LNHDA, CDR2 SQIVND (reference sequence). The CDR3 is made up of 17 amino acids. V dropped 0 bases and J dropped 3 bases, with 15 bases sitting between them. Incomplete CDR3 DNA: TGTGCCAGTAGTATAGATCTCTTCCGCAGGGTCAATCAGCCC. Residues: CASSIDLFRRVNQP. The entire CDR3 sequence reads CASSIDLFRRVNQPQHF.

This clone was counted a few times. One end of the junction is discordant with germline, which a read error may explain. The CDR3 end is not reached by the read, which stops 3 residues before it; the germline J gene fills it in. The chain uses TRBV18 and TRBJ2-2, with 10 positions matching TRBD1. In germline, CDR1 is KGHSH, CDR2 LQKENI. The CDR3 loop spans 19 amino acids. Partial CDR3 DNA: TGTGCCAGCGCACCGGCACCGACAGGGGGCCGCTCTGGGGCCAACGTG. It codes for CASAPAPTGGRSGANV. The complete CDR3 sequence is CASAPAPTGGRSGANVLFF.

This clone was seen repeatedly, ten times or more. The CDR3 end lies 3 residues beyond the end of the read and is filled in from the germline J gene. This chain joins TRBV5-4 and TRBJ2-2; no definite D call. Germline CDR1 and CDR2: SGHNT and YYREEE (reference sequence). The V and J ends lost 5 bases and 1 base respectively, with 3 bases between them. The CDR3 extends over 12 amino acids. The covered CDR3 bases are TGTGCCAGCAGTCAGAACACCGGGGAG. This gives the protein CASSQNTGE. The full CDR3 is CASSQNTGELFF.

Many counts were recorded for this clone. The sequence runs out 3 residues before the end of the CDR3; the remainder is reconstructed from the germline J gene. This sequence joins TRBV7-9 and TRBJ2-7, with no clear D. The CDR3 is 12 residues long. V lost 5 bases and J 5 bases, leaving 10 bases between the germline ends. Germline lookup yields CDR1 SEHNR and CDR2 FQNEAQ (reference sequence). Partial CDR3 DNA: TGTGCCAGCAGCCACGTCACTAACGAG. Its translation: CASSHVTNE. In full, the CDR3 is CASSHVTNEQYF.

Details on this clone: Coverage ceases 3 residues before the CDR3 finishes, and the germline J gene fills in the end. The same CDR3 arises from other DNA sequences in this sample as well. The chain has TRBV19 and TRBJ1-4, with 7 positions matching TRBD1. The germline V gene encodes CDR1 LNHDA and CDR2 SQIVND (reference sequence). The CDR3 length is 18 residues. Incomplete CDR3 DNA: TGTGCCAGTAGTACCCGACAGGGAGGAAACTCCTATAATTCACCA. The encoded protein is CASSTRQGGNSYNSP. The whole CDR3 reads CASSTRQGGNSYNSPLFF.

As to this clone: The read falls 3 residues short of the CDR3 end, and the missing part is taken from the germline J gene. This sequence joins TRBV11-1 and TRBJ2-2; TRBD2 aligns across 11 bases. Losses at the gene ends were 7 bases for V and 6 bases for J; bases not matched to a gene: 7. From germline, CDR1 is SGHAT and CDR2 FQDESV (reference sequence). This CDR3 contains 15 residues. The sequenced part of the CDR3 DNA is TGTGCCAGCACCCCGCTAGCGGGAGGCTCCGGGGAG. Translated: CASTPLAGGSGE. The full CDR3 protein reads CASTPLAGGSGELFF.

This clone occurred many times. The read finishes 3 residues shy of the CDR3 end, and the germline J gene is used to complete it. The chain is built from TRBV7-6 and TRBJ1-5, with a possible D match to TRBD1 (5 bases). V was cut by 0 bases and J by 7 bases, with 16 bases left in between. This CDR3 is 16 amino acids long. CDR1 and CDR2 from the germline V gene are SGHVS and FNYEAQ. CDR3 loop: CASSLAPTRAGQPQHF. The sequenced part of the CDR3 DNA is TGTGCCAGCAGCTTAGCGCCGACACGGGCAGGGCAGCCC.

This clone was detected many times. Read coverage stops 3 residues before the CDR3 terminus; the germline J gene supplies the remainder. The chain uses TRBV18 and TRBJ2-1, with TRBD1 identical over 7 bases. This CDR3 comprises 15 residues. Germline V gene lookup returns CDR1 KGHSH and CDR2 LQKENI. Trimming at V came to 4 bases and at J to 4 bases, leaving 7 bases not matched to a gene. The CDR3 sequence: CASSRPGTAYNEQFF. The CDR3 bases that were read are TGTGCCAGCTCACGCCCCGGGACAGCTTACAATGAG.

This clone was seen repeatedly, ten times or more. Read coverage stops 3 residues before the CDR3 terminus; the germline J gene supplies the remainder. The V and J genes are TRBV5-5 and TRBJ1-5; no definite D call. The CDR3 has 14 residues. V lost 4 bases to trimming and J lost 9 bases, with 17 bases between them. The germline gives CDR1 SGHKS, CDR2 YYEKEE (reference sequence). The CDR3 DNA, read in part, is TGTGCCAGCAGCCGAGGACTGGGGATGGTGCCC. This gives the protein CASSRGLGMVP. In full, the CDR3 is CASSRGLGMVPQHF.

There are many counts of this clone. Coverage ceases 3 residues before the CDR3 finishes, and the germline J gene fills in the end. The chain is built from TRBV2 and TRBJ2-3, with D possibly being TRBD1 (5 bases). Trimming shortened V by 4 bases and J by 3 bases, and 14 bases separated the two germline ends. CDR3 length: 15 amino acids. Germline CDR1 SNHLY, CDR2 FYNNEI. This chain's CDR3 is CASSGVRERTDTQYF. The covered CDR3 bases are TGTGCCAGCAGTGGGGTCAGGGAAAGGACAGATACG.

This clone was recorded many times. The read ends 3 residues shy of where the CDR3 ends; the end is completed using the germline J gene. The gene calls are TRBV19 and TRBJ2-2; the match to TRBD2 covers 7 bases. This CDR3 is built from 20 residues. Germline-derived CDR1 and CDR2 are LNHDA and SQIVND (reference sequence). Trimming at V came to 3 bases and at J to 0 bases, leaving 16 bases not matched to a gene. Partial CDR3 DNA: TGTGCCAGTAGTATGACGCTTCGGGGTGGGAGGGAAGCGAACACCGGGGAG. This codes for CASSMTLRGGREANTGE. The CDR3, in full, reads CASSMTLRGGREANTGELFF.